This paragraph covers one T cell receptor beta chain sequence. This record belongs to a study of control samples from healthy donors and cancer patients. This CDR3 is 18 amino acids long. The germline CDR1 and CDR2 sequences are MNHEY and SVGEGT. Trimming pared 2 bases from V and 0 bases from J, leaving 14 bases between. The table came from immunoSEQ multiplex PCR; TCRdb's copy has only in-frame clones and leaves some out. This sample has some 30,000 clones, with 90% to 95% found just once. V gene TRBV6-2 or TRBV6-3 combines with J gene TRBJ2-6; D uncertain. The receptor was isolated from a man between 45 and 60 years old with lung cancer. Source material: PBMCs. CDR3 nucleotide sequence: TGTGCCAGCAGTTACATCACGGGTCGTAGCTCTGGGGCCAACGTCCTGACTTTC. It specifies CASSYITGRSSGANVLTF.